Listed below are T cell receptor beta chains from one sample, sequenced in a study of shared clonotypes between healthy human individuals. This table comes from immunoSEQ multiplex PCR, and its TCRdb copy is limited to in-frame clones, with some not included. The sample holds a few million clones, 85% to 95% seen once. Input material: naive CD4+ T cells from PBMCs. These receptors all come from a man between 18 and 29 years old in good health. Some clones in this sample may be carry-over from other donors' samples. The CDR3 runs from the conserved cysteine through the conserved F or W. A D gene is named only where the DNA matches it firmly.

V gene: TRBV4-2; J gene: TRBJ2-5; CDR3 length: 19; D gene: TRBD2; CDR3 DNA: TGTGCCAGCAGCATAAGGGCTAGCGGGAGTAGGGGGTGGGTGGAGACCCAGTACTTC; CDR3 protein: CASSIRASGSRGWVETQYF
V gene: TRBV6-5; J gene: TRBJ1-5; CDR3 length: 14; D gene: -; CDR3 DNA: TGTGCCAGCAGTTCTCGCAGGGAGGGTCAGCCCCAGCATTTT; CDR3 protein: CASSSRREGQPQHF
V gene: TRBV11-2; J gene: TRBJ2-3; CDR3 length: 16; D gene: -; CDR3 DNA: TGTGCCAGCAGCTCCTGGGGGGAGCGGAGTACAGATACGCAGTATTTT; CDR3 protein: CASSSWGERSTDTQYF
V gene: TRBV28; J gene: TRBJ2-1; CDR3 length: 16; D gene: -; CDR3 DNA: TGTGCCAGCAGTTTCTGGAGTAGCGGACACTACAATGAGCAGTTCTTC; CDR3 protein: CASSFWSSGHYNEQFF
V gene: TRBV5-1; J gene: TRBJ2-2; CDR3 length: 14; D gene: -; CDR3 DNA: TGCGCCAGCAGCCCAAACGGCGGGGCCGGGGAGCTGTTTTTT; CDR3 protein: CASSPNGGAGELFF
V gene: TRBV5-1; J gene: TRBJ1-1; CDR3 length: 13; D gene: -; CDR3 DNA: TGCGCCAGCAGTACAGGTACGGGGACTGAAGCTTTCTTT; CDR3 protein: CASSTGTGTEAFF
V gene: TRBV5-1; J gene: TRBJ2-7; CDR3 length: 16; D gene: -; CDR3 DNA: TGCGCCAGCAGCTTCGGCCAAGGGGGGGACTCCTACGAGCAGTACTTC; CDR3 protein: CASSFGQGGDSYEQYF
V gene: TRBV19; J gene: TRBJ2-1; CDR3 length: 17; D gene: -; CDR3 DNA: TGTGCCAGTAGTCCCAGGACATTTACGAGCTCCTACAATGAGCAGTTCTTC; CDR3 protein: CASSPRTFTSSYNEQFF
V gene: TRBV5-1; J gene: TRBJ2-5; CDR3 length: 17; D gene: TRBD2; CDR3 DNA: TGCGCCAGCAGCGCGGGGGGACTAGCGGGAATTCAAGAGACCCAGTACTTC; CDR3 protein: CASSAGGLAGIQETQYF
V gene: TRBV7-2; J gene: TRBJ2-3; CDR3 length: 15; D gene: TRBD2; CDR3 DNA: TGTGCCAGCAGCTTACTAGCGGTTCTCACAGATACGCAGTATTTT; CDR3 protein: CASSLLAVLTDTQYF
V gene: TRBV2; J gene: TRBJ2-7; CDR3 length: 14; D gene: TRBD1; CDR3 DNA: TGTGCCAGCAGCGGACAGGGGACCTCCTACGAGCAGTACTTC; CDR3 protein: CASSGQGTSYEQYF
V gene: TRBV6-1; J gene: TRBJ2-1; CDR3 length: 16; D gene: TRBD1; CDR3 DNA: TGTGCCAGCAGTGGCCCCAGACAGGGTTTCTACAATGAGCAGTTCTTC; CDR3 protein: CASSGPRQGFYNEQFF
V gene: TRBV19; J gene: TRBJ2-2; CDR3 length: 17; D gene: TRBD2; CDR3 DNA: TGTGCCAGTAGGATTGGGACTAGCGGGAGGGCATCGGGGGAGCTGTTTTTT; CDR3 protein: CASRIGTSGRASGELFF